This T cell receptor beta chain was recorded in a study of blood T cell repertoires in COVID-19 (TCRdb year 2020). Background on the whole study: The collaborator samples originated in the United States, Italy and Spain and spanned the acute and convalescent phases of COVID-19. Subjects who had been exposed to COVID-19, were actively infected with it, or had recovered from it provided the deeply sampled blood TCRbeta repertoires that made up the dataset. Nearly every sample came with metadata listing a de-identified subject ID, COVID-19 status, age in years and sex. Samples were obtained from the ongoing ImmuneRACE study (first 160 participants) and from over 1,000 subjects provided by 6 global collaborators. The repertoires were released in a freely available public database meant as a resource for research on the immune response to SARS-CoV-2. Where available, HLA class I and class II types were obtained from metadata supplied by the sample provider rather than from assay-based typing. The material from the prospective study consisted of cDNA or gDNA derived from T cells, B-cell-depleted T cells, or PBMCs.

This clone turned up a few times. Its antigen is not yet known. No base-level quality is on record; no much larger clone is a single base apart. V trim: 0 bases; J trim: 8 bases; unmatched bases: 7. Via the germline V gene, CDR1 is MNHEY and CDR2 SVGAGI. The CDR3 contains 16 residues, cysteine and phenylalanine counted. Only the CDR3 region is kept as DNA, spanning 48 bases read in frame from base 1. TCRbeta CDR3 regions were amplified from genomic DNA by means of the immunoSEQ Assay, a bias-controlled multiplex PCR. The original methods were these. Within the assay, amplification of reference gene primers was used to estimate how many nucleated cells each sample contained. Sequence reads were collapsed and filtered to measure the absolute abundance of every unique TCRbeta CDR3 rearrangement. For each sample, productive Simpson clonality was calculated by taking the square root of Simpson's diversity index across productive rearrangements. In TCRdb, the immuneACCESS table is reduced to in-frame sequences with V and J assigned. These tables do not hold every clone; where another copy was compared, an unresolved V gene accounts for under half, and the others remain unexplained. V and J calls and clone size follow that table, whereas D and trimming were derived from the DNA. This sample is represented by some 310,000 clones; around nine tenths of them were singletons. The ten most abundant clones make up 1% of the sample.

Here is what the overall study found, with its caveats: Clinical and demographic metadata were provided uncurated, with the amount varying by source and participant.

Collaborating institutions collected whole blood in K2EDTA tubes following their own protocols. For TCRbeta analysis, collaborators shipped samples as frozen whole blood, isolated PBMCs, or DNA extracted from either of those sample types. This clonotype was sampled from a man in his fifties with active or convalescent COVID-19. The sequenced sample was peripheral blood. This sequence uses TRBV6-5 and TRBJ1-6, with 7 bases matching TRBD1. The CDR3 region: CASSYSNTQGYSPLHF. In nucleotide form, the sequence is TGTGCCAGCAGTTACTCGAATACACAGGGGTATTCACCCCTCCACTTT.